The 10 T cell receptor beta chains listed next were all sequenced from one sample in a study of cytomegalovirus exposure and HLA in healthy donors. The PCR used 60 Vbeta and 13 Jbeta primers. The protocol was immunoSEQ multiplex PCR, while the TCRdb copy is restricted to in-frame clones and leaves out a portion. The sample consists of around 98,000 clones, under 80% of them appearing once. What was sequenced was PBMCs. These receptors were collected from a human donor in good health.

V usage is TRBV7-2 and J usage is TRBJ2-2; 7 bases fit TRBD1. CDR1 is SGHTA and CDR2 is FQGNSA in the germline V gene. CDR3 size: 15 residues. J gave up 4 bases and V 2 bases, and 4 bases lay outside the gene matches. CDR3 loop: CASSLRQGSTGELFF. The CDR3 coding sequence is TGTGCCAGCAGCTTAAGACAGGGTAGCACCGGGGAGCTGTTTTTT.

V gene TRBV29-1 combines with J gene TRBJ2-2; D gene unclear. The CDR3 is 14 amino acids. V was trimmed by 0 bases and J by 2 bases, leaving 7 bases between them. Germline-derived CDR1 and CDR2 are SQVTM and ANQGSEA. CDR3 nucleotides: TGCAGCGTTGAAGAGCCAGTAAACACCGGGGAGCTGTTTTTT. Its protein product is CSVEEPVNTGELFF.

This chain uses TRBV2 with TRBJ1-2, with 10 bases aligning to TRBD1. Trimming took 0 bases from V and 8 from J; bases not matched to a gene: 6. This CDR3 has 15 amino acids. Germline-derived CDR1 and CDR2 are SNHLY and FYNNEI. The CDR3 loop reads CASSEARTGGRGYTF. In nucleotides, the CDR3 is TGTGCCAGCAGTGAAGCCCGGACAGGGGGACGGGGCTACACCTTC. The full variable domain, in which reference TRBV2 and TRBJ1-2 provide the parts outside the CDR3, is EPEVTQTPSHQVTQMGQEVILRCVPISNHLYFYWYRQILGQKVEFLVSFYNNEISEKSEIFDDQFSVERPDGSNFTLKIRSTKLEDSAMYFCASSEARTGGRGYTFGSGTRLTVV.

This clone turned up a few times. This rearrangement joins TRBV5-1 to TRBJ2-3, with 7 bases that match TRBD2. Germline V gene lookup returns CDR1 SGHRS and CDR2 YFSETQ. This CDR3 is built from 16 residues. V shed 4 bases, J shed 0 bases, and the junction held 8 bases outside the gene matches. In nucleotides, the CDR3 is TGCGCCAGCAGCCCAGTTAAGCGGGGAAGCACAGATACGCAGTATTTT. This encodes CASSPVKRGSTDTQYF.

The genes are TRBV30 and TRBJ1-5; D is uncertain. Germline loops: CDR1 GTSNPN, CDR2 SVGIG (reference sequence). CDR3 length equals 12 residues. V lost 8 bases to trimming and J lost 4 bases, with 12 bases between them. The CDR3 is CASGLGNQPQHF. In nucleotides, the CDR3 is TGTGCCAGCGGGTTGGGTAATCAGCCCCAGCATTTT.

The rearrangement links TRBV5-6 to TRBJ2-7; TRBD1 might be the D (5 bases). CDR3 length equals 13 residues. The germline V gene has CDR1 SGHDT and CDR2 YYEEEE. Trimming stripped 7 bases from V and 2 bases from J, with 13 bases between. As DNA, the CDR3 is TGTGCCAGCGGTACAGCAGGGCCCTACGAGCAGTACTTC. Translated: CASGTAGPYEQYF.

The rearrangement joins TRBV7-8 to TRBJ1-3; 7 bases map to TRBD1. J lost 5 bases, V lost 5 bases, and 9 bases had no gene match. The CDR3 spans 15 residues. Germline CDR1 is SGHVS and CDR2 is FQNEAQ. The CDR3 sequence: CASSLLGTVRNTIYF. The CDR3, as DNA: TGTGCCAGCAGCCTTCTCGGGACAGTTCGAAACACCATATATTTT. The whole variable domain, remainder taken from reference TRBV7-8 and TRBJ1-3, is GAGVSQSPRYKVAKRGQDVALRCDPISGHVSLFWYQQALGQGPEFLTYFQNEAQLDKSGLPSDRFFAERPEGSVSTLKIQRTQQEDSAVYLCASSLLGTVRNTIYFGEGSWLTVV.

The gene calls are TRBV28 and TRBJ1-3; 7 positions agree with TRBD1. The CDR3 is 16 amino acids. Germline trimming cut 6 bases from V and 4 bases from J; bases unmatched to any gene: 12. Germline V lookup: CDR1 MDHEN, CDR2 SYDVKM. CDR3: CASSATTQGTGNTIYF. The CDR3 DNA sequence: TGTGCCAGCAGCGCTACCACACAGGGGACGGGAAACACCATATATTTT.

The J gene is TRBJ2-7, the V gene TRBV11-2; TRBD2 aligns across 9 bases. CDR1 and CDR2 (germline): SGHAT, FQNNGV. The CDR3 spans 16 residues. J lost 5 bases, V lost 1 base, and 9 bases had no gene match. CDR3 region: CASSLAVGGRAHEQYF. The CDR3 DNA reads TGTGCCAGCAGCTTAGCGGTTGGCGGGAGGGCCCACGAGCAGTACTTC.

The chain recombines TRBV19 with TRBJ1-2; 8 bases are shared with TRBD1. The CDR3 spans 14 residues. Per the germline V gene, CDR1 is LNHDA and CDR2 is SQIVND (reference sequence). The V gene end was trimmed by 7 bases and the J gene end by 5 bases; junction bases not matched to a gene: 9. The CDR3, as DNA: TGTGCCAGTAATCCCCAGGGGGCTTGGTATGGCTACACCTTC. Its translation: CASNPQGAWYGYTF.